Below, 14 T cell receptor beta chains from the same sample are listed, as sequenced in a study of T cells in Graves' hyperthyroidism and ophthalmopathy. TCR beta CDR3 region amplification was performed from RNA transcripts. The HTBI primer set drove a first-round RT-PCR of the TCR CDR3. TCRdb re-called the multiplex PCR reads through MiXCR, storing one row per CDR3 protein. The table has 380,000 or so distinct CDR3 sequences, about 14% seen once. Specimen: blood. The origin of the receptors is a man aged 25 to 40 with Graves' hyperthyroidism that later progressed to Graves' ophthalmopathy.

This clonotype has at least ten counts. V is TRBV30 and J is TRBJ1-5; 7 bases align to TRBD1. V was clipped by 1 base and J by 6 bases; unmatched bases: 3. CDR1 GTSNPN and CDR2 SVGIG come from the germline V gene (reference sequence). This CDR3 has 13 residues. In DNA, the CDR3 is TGTGCCTGGAGTGAACAGGGGCTTCAGCCCCAGCATTTT. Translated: CAWSEQGLQPQHF.

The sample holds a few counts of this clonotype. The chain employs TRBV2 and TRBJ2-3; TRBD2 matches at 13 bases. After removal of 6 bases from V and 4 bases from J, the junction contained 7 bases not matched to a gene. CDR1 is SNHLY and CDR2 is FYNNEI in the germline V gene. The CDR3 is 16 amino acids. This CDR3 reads CASRLTSGGFADTQYF. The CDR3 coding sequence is TGTGCCAGCAGGCTGACTAGCGGGGGGTTTGCAGATACGCAGTATTTT.

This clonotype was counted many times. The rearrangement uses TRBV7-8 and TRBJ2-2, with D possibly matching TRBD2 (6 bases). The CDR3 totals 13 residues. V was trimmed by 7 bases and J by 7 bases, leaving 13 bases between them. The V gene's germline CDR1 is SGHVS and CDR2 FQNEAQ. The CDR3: CASTWGVNGELFF. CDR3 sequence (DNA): TGTGCCAGCACTTGGGGGGTAAACGGGGAGCTGTTTTTT.

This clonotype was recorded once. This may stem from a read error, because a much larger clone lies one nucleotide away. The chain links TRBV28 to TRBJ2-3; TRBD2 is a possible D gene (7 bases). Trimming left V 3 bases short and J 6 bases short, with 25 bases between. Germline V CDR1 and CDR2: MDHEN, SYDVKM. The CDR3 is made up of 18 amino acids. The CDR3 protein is CASSLPRGASIYVDTQYF. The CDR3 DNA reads TGTGCCAGCAGTTTGCCTCGGGGGGCTTCTATCTATGTGGATACGCAGTATTTT.

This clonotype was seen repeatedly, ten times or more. CDR3 sequence (DNA): TGTGCCAGCAGCTTAGTCCGAGGGGGCTACGAGCAGTACTTC. It translates to CASSLVRGGYEQYF. This chain links TRBV11-2 with TRBJ2-7, with D possibly matching TRBD1 (6 bases). The CDR3 contains 14 residues. V gave up 1 base and J gave up 3 bases, with 10 bases separating them. Germline loops: CDR1 SGHAT, CDR2 FQNNGV.

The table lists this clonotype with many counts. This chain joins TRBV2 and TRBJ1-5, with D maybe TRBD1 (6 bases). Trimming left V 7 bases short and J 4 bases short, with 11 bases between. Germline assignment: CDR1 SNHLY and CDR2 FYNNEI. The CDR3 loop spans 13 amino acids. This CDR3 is CASNGRGNQPQHF. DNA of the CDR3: TGTGCCAGCAATGGCAGGGGTAATCAGCCCCAGCATTTT.

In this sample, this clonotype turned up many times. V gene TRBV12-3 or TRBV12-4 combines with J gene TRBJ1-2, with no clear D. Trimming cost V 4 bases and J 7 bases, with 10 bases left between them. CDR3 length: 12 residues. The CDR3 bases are TGTGCCAGCAGTTCCGCGGAACTTGGCTACACCTTC. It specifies CASSSAELGYTF.

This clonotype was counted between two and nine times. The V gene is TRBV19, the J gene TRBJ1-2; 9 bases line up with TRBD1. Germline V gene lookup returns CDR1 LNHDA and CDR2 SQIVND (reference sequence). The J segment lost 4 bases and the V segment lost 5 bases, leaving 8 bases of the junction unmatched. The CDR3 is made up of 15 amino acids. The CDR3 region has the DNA TGTGCCAGTAGTCCCCGGGACAGGGTATTCTATGGCTACACCTTC. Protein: CASSPRDRVFYGYTF.

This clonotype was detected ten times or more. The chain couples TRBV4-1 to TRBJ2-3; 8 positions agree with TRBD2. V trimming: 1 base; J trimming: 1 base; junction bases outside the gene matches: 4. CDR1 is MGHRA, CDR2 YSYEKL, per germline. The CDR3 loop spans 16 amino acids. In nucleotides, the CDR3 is TGCGCCAGCAGCCAAGTCTCAGCGGGGGGCACAGATACGCAGTATTTT. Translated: CASSQVSAGGTDTQYF.

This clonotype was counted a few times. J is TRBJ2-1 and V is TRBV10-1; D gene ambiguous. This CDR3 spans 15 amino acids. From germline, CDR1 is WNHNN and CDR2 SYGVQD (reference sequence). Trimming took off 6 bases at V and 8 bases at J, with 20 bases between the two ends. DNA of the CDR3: TGCGCCAGCAGCAAAGTGGGAAGAGTCGAGGATGAGCAGTTCTTC. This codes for CASSKVGRVEDEQFF.

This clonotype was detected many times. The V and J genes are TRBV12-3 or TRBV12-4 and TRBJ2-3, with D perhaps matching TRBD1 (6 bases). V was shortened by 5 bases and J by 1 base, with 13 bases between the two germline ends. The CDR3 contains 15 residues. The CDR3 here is CASSRTATGTDTQYF. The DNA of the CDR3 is TGTGCCAGCAGTCGGACAGCGACGGGCACAGATACGCAGTATTTT.

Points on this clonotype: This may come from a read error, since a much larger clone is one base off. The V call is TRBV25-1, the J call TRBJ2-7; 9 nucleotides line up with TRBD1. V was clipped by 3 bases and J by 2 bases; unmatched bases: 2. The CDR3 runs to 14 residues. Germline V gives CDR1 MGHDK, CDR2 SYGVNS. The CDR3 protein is CASSDGTGTYEQYF. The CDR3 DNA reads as TGTGCCAGCAGTGATGGGACAGGGACCTACGAGCAGTACTTC.

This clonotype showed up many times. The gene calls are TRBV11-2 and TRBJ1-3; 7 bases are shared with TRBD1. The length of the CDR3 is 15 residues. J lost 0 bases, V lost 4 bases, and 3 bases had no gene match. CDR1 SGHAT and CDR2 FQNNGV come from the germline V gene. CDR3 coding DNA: TGTGCCAGCAGCTATACAGGGGCCTCTGGAAACACCATATATTTT. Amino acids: CASSYTGASGNTIYF.

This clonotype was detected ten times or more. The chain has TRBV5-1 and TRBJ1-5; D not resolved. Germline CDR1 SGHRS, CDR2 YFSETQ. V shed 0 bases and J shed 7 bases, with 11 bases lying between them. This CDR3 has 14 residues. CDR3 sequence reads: CASSLVGGGQPQHF. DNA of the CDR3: TGCGCCAGCAGCTTGGTGGGTGGTGGGCAGCCCCAGCATTTT.